The source of this T cell receptor (beta chain) is a study of control samples from healthy donors and cancer patients. Measured with immunoSEQ multiplex PCR; TCRdb has only the in-frame clones, and not every one. The sample lists some 71,000 clones; 90% were seen once. CDR1 LNHDA and CDR2 SQIVND come from the germline V gene (reference sequence). This CDR3 is built from 16 residues. Germline trimming cut 10 bases from V and 6 bases from J; bases unmatched to any gene: 15. This TCR came from a woman aged 50 to 60 with colorectal cancer. This chain links TRBV19 with TRBJ2-3; 11 nucleotides line up with TRBD2. Sequencing was carried out using PBMCs. The CDR3 here is CATSWASGGSGDTQYF. The CDR3 DNA is TGTGCCACGTCGTGGGCTAGCGGGGGGTCGGGGGATACGCAGTATTTT.